Listed below are T cell receptor beta chains from one sample, sequenced in a study of blood T cell repertoires in COVID-19. Repertoires were generated with immunoSEQ multiplex PCR, while TCRdb's copy carries only in-frame clones and drops some. Altogether 200,000 to 250,000 clones are present, roughly four fifths being singletons, with the ten largest covering roughly 8.2%. The sequencing input was peripheral blood. Receptors originate from a woman older than 75 with COVID-19, enrolled during active disease. CDR3s include the opening cysteine and the closing phenylalanine or tryptophan. The D gene is left open where the match is weak. Clone size appears in some rows only: once, few, many, or a class for an expanded clone.

TRBJ2-7 TRBV5-1 NA TRBD1 CASSLGDRGPYEQYF TGCGCCAGCAGCTTGGGCGACAGGGGGCCCTACGAGCAGTACTTC
TRBJ2-3 TRBV19 NA NA CASSRTANTDTQYF TGTGCCAGTAGTAGGACAGCCAACACAGATACGCAGTATTTT
TRBJ1-6 TRBV10-3 NA TRBD1 CAIQTGTDNSPLHF TGTGCCATCCAGACCGGGACAGATAATTCACCCCTCCACTTT
TRBJ1-1 TRBV12-3/TRBV12-4 NA NA CASSRFPNTEAFF TGTGCCAGCAGCCGTTTTCCGAACACTGAAGCTTTCTTT
TRBJ2-1 TRBV11-2 few NA CASSLAGVSYNEQFF TGTGCCAGCAGCTTAGCGGGAGTCTCTTACAATGAGCAGTTCTTC
TRBJ2-7 TRBV3-1/TRBV3-2 NA TRBD2 CASSQATGLAVGEQYF TGTGCCAGCAGCCAAGCCACCGGACTAGCGGTCGGCGAGCAGTACTTC
TRBJ1-2 TRBV5-6 NA NA CASSPGWGYTF TGTGCCAGCAGCCCGGGTTGGGGCTACACCTTC
TRBJ2-3 TRBV7-9 NA TRBD2 CASKLSSGSTDTQYF TGTGCCAGCAAATTAAGTAGCGGGAGCACAGATACGCAGTATTTT
TRBJ2-7 TRBV6-2/TRBV6-3 NA NA CASSYASSYEQYF TGTGCCAGCAGTTACGCTTCCAGCTACGAGCAGTACTTC
TRBJ2-1 TRBV6-2/TRBV6-3 NA TRBD2 CASSPLLVAGGSNEQFF TGTGCCAGCAGTCCCCTTTTAGTAGCGGGAGGCAGCAATGAGCAGTTCTTC